The clone carrying this T cell receptor (beta chain) was counted a few times. No antigen is known for it. The sample belongs to a study of T-cell memory formation after mild COVID-19. Study-wide findings and caveats: CD4+ contracting clones lay mainly in CM and EM, CD8+ ones in EMRA.

5'RACE with constant-segment primers built TCRalpha and TCRbeta cDNA libraries with UMIs. TCRdb re-called the 5' RACE reads with MiXCR, one entry per CDR3 protein. The table includes around 210,000 distinct CDR3 sequences, 7.5% to 10% detected once. Between the trimmed V and J ends, which lost 0 bases and 5 bases, there was a span of 14 bases. This CDR3 has 15 residues. The V gene's germline CDR1 is SGHKS and CDR2 YYEKEE (reference sequence). The sequence was collected from a man younger than 30 who had mild COVID-19 (a few samples of this study predate the infection). Cell type and time point are not known. Sequencing input: PBMCs or a T cell subset sorted from them (not recorded which). The V gene is TRBV5-5, the J gene TRBJ1-2; D might be TRBD1 (5 bases). The CDR3 region has the DNA TGTGCCAGCAGCTTGGACGGGACCCGGAATTATGGCTACACCTTC. Protein product: CASSLDGTRNYGYTF.